This record concerns one T cell receptor beta chain sequence. What it binds is unknown. The CDR3 extends over 15 amino acids. Trimming left V 4 bases short and J 0 bases short, with 9 bases between. Germline V gene lookup returns CDR1 SGHDN and CDR2 FVKESK. The data derive from a study of yellow fever vaccine responses in identical twins. Study-level points and caveats: Twins reportedly mounted vaccine T cell responses that seemed partly convergent, partly personalized.

TCRdb used MiXCR to reprocess the RT-PCR reads, holding one entry per CDR3 protein. This sample has more than 4,500 distinct CDR3 sequences; 60% to 80% occur once, and the top ten carry less than 4.5%. This receptor was identified in a woman younger than 35 who received the yellow fever vaccine. This specimen was T cells from blood (PBMCs), unsorted or a sorted subset (not recorded which), taken before or after yellow fever vaccination (not recorded which). The J gene is TRBJ1-4, the V gene TRBV14; D may be TRBD1 (5 bases). The CDR3 region is CASSRVQATNEKLFF. DNA of the CDR3: TGTGCCAGCAGCCGAGTACAGGCAACTAATGAAAAACTGTTTTTT.